This T cell receptor beta chain was sequenced for a study of beta chain features in type 1 diabetes. Each sorted population was over 98% pure. Reverse transcribing all isolated RNA meant expressed TCRB transcripts were sequenced. The assay was immunoSEQ multiplex PCR, and TCRdb's table has in-frame clones only and misses some. This sample has 970,000 or so clones, with about a sixth found just once. V was cut by 4 bases and J by 7 bases, with 14 bases left in between. Germline-derived CDR1 and CDR2 are SEHNR and FQNEAQ (reference sequence). This CDR3 contains 14 residues. The chain combines TRBV7-9 with TRBJ2-1; maybe TRBD1 (6 bases). The TCR comes from a woman aged 18-35 years in good health. Sequenced input: naive CD4+ T cells from blood. The CDR3 is CASSSTGGENEQFF. For the CDR3, the DNA is TGTGCCAGCAGCTCGACAGGTGGTGAGAATGAGCAGTTCTTC.